This T cell receptor beta chain was captured in a study of regulatory T cells in long-lasting Graves disease. HTBI primers from iRepertoire and Arm-PCR of CDR3 regions yielded the TCR beta libraries. In TCRdb, the multiplex PCR reads were re-called with MiXCR into one record per CDR3 protein. The sample includes about 500,000 distinct CDR3 sequences, 12% of them seen just once. Regarding time point: newly diagnosed GD, antithyroid drugs for less than 3 months. The authors made the TCR library using RNA they extracted from PBMCs. Each patient gave 7 to 9 milliliters of EDTA-anticoagulated peripheral blood. Trimming took 0 bases from V and 5 from J, leaving 16 bases between them. CDR1 DFQATT and CDR2 SNEGSKA come from the germline V gene (reference sequence). The CDR3 covers 15 residues. This clonotype was recorded many times. These sequences were also reported in another study, on T cells in Graves' hyperthyroidism and ophthalmopathy. That study adds: An absence of ophthalmopathy progression within 18 months meant stable Graves' hyperthyroidism. Uncontrolled infection, other autoimmune disease, pregnancy or lactation led to exclusion.

Sequences were derived from peripheral blood mononuclear cells (PBMCs), sampled at new diagnosis, from a patient treated with antithyroid drugs. The chain employs TRBV20-1 and TRBJ1-2; weak D call: TRBD1 (5 bases). The TCR was taken from a woman aged 30 to 39 with Graves disease. DNA for the CDR3: TGCAGTGCTAGAGATAATGGGGTCCGGGGGTATGGCTACACCTTC. This gives the protein CSARDNGVRGYGYTF.